This entry lists 16 T cell receptor beta chains sequenced from one sample in a study of blood T cell repertoires in COVID-19. TCRdb's copy holds only in-frame clones and misses some; the assay was immunoSEQ multiplex PCR. In the table there are roughly 15,000 clones, 84% of which are singletons. The sample comprised peripheral blood. Every receptor here comes from a woman aged 50 to 65 with active or convalescent COVID-19.

This chain links TRBV13 with TRBJ1-1; D remains unclear. The CDR3 totals 15 residues. Trimming took 2 bases from V and 4 from J, leaving 14 bases between them. Germline lookup yields CDR1 PRHDT and CDR2 FYEKMQ (reference sequence). The CDR3 loop is CASSLPGDGGTEAFF. The DNA for the CDR3 is TGTGCCAGCAGCTTACCCGGGGATGGAGGCACTGAAGCTTTCTTT.

The chain joins TRBV28 to TRBJ2-3; D is ambiguous. The germline V gene encodes CDR1 MDHEN and CDR2 SYDVKM. Deletions cut 6 bases from V and 0 bases from J, with 13 bases between. The CDR3 is 15 amino acids. The CDR3 sequence: CASSVTGRSTDTQYF. DNA of the CDR3: TGTGCCAGCAGCGTAACGGGTAGGAGCACAGATACGCAGTATTTT.

CDR3 in amino acids: CASSPFSSWDSPGGSQPQHF. The CDR3 DNA reads as TGTGCCAGCTCACCATTTTCGTCCTGGGACTCTCCGGGGGGTAGCCAGCCCCAGCATTTT. The chain carries TRBV18 and TRBJ1-5; the D gene is possibly TRBD1 (5 bases). V lost 2 bases and J 7 bases, leaving 30 bases between the germline ends. This CDR3 comprises 20 residues. Germline CDR1 KGHSH, CDR2 LQKENI.

This clone was picked up one time. The V call is TRBV10-1, the J call TRBJ1-5, with D hard to call. The CDR3 has 15 residues. The germline CDR1 and CDR2 sequences are WNHNN and SYGVQD (reference sequence). Trimming removed 3 bases at V and 1 base at J, with 10 bases between. CDR3 amino acids: CASSEDFLSNQPQHF. CDR3 in DNA: TGCGCCAGCAGTGAAGACTTCCTGAGCAATCAGCCCCAGCATTTT.

V usage is TRBV19 and J usage is TRBJ2-5; tentatively, D is TRBD1 (6 bases). The CDR3 spans 14 residues. Germline loops: CDR1 LNHDA, CDR2 SQIVND (reference sequence). V shed 4 bases and J shed 5 bases, with 14 bases lying between them. The CDR3 spells CASSRNRVRETQYF. Here the CDR3 DNA reads TGTGCCAGTAGTAGGAACAGGGTCCGGGAGACCCAGTACTTC. Drawing the rest from reference TRBV19 and TRBJ2-5, the complete variable domain is DGGITQSPKYLFRKEGQNVTLSCEQNLNHDAMYWYRQDPGQGLRLIYYSQIVNDFQKGDIAEGYSVSREKKESFPLTVTSAQKNPTAFYLCASSRNRVRETQYFGPGTRLLVL.

The genes are TRBV7-8 and TRBJ2-1, with a tentative D call TRBD2 (5 bases). The CDR3 consists of 13 residues. Deletions cut 5 bases from V and 11 bases from J, with 16 bases between. The germline V gene has CDR1 SGHVS and CDR2 FQNEAQ. Here the CDR3 reads CASSPIREGKQFF. The CDR3 bases are TGTGCCAGCAGCCCTATTCGAGAGGGAAAGCAGTTCTTC. Looking up the rest from reference TRBV7-8 and TRBJ2-1 gives the full variable domain: GAGVSQSPRYKVAKRGQDVALRCDPISGHVSLFWYQQALGQGPEFLTYFQNEAQLDKSGLPSDRFFAERPEGSVSTLKIQRTQQEDSAVYLCASSPIREGKQFFGPGTRLTVL.

This clone is a singleton in its sample. The V call is TRBV6-6, the J call TRBJ2-7, with TRBD1 matching over 8 bases. CDR3 length equals 14 residues. The V gene end was trimmed by 2 bases and the J gene end by 5 bases; junction bases not matched to a gene: 5. From germline, CDR1 is MNHNY and CDR2 SVGAGI (reference sequence). The CDR3 sequence is CASSYRTGLDEQYF. CDR3 in DNA: TGTGCCAGCAGTTACCGGACAGGGCTCGACGAGCAGTACTTC.

The chain recombines TRBV11-2 with TRBJ2-7; TRBD2 is a possible D gene (5 bases). V lost 3 bases, J lost 1 base, and 16 bases lay in between. Germline assignment: CDR1 SGHAT and CDR2 FQNNGV. The CDR3 runs to 16 residues. CDR3 sequence reads: CASSFGMGEWSYEQYF. The CDR3 DNA follows: TGTGCCAGCAGCTTCGGGATGGGAGAGTGGTCCTACGAGCAGTACTTC. Filled out from reference TRBV11-2 and TRBJ2-7, the complete variable domain reads EAGVAQSPRYKIIEKRQSVAFWCNPISGHATLYWYQQILGQGPKLLIQFQNNGVVDDSQLPKDRFSAERLKGVDSTLKIQPAKLEDSAVYLCASSFGMGEWSYEQYFGPGTRLTVT.

V gene TRBV11-1 combines with J gene TRBJ2-3; D unclear. Per the germline V gene, CDR1 is SGHAT and CDR2 is FQDESV (reference sequence). CDR3 length: 16 amino acids. With 6 bases removed from V and 0 bases from J, the gap between germline ends came to 16 bases. CDR3 DNA sequence: TGTGCCAGCAGTATTTTTCCGAGTAGAAGCACAGATACGCAGTATTTT. The encoded protein is CASSIFPSRSTDTQYF. Variable domain in full (rest from reference TRBV11-1 and TRBJ2-3): EAEVAQSPRYKITEKSQAVAFWCDPISGHATLYWYRQILGQGPELLVQFQDESVVDDSQLPKDRFSAERLKGVDSTLKIQPAELGDSAMYLCASSIFPSRSTDTQYFGPGTRLTVL.

In nucleotides, the CDR3 is TGTGCCACCAGCAAGTCCGTAGTTGCAACTAATGAAAAACTGTTTTTT. Translated, it gives CATSKSVVATNEKLFF. The chain couples TRBV15 to TRBJ1-4; D uncertain. The ends were cut back, 4 bases at V and 0 bases at J, with 12 bases in the middle. The CDR3 extends over 16 amino acids. The germline gives CDR1 LNHNV, CDR2 YYDKDF (reference sequence).

The count of this clone is one. This rearrangement joins TRBV5-1 to TRBJ1-4; the match to TRBD1 covers 8 bases. Trimming cost V 5 bases and J 8 bases; bases outside gene matches: 8. The CDR3 is 14 amino acids. CDR1 and CDR2 from the germline V gene are SGHRS and YFSETQ. CDR3 DNA sequence: TGCGCCAGCAGGGAAGGGACAGGAGAGGAAAAACTGTTTTTT. It translates to CASREGTGEEKLFF.

V usage is TRBV29-1 and J usage is TRBJ2-7; TRBD1 might be the D (6 bases). The CDR3 spans 13 residues. The germline V gene has CDR1 SQVTM and CDR2 ANQGSEA. Trimming removed 0 bases from V and 3 bases from J, with 9 bases in between. The CDR3 DNA follows: TGCAGCGTTGAAGAACAGGGCAACTACGAGCAGTACTTC. It specifies CSVEEQGNYEQYF.

This clone came up once. The rearrangement joins TRBV7-8 to TRBJ2-7; 11 bases fit TRBD1. CDR3 length equals 15 residues. In germline, CDR1 is SGHVS, CDR2 FQNEAQ. Trimming cost V 0 bases and J 3 bases; bases outside gene matches: 1. The CDR3 loop reads CASSLAGQGDYEQYF. CDR3 bases: TGTGCCAGCAGCTTAGCGGGACAGGGGGACTACGAGCAGTACTTC. The full variable domain, completed using reference TRBV7-8 and TRBJ2-7, is GAGVSQSPRYKVAKRGQDVALRCDPISGHVSLFWYQQALGQGPEFLTYFQNEAQLDKSGLPSDRFFAERPEGSVSTLKIQRTQQEDSAVYLCASSLAGQGDYEQYFGPGTRLTVT.

The chain is built from TRBV5-1 and TRBJ1-6; 8 bases line up with TRBD1. Germline V CDR1 and CDR2: SGHRS, YFSETQ. The CDR3 sequence is 15 residues long. Trimming at V came to 0 bases and at J to 8 bases, leaving 4 bases not matched to a gene. In DNA form, the CDR3 reads TGCGCCAGCAGCTTGGCCTACAGGGGGTATTCACCCCTCCACTTT. As protein: CASSLAYRGYSPLHF. Full variable domain (remainder filled in from reference TRBV5-1 and TRBJ1-6): KAGVTQTPRYLIKTRGQQVTLSCSPISGHRSVSWYQQTPGQGLQFLFEYFSETQRNKGNFPGRFSGRQFSNSRSEMNVSTLELGDSALYLCASSLAYRGYSPLHFGNGTRLTVT.

There are a few counts of this clone. V gene TRBV7-9 combines with J gene TRBJ2-2; possible D gene TRBD2, 5 bases. Germline V gene data show CDR1 as SEHNR and CDR2 as FQNEAQ (reference sequence). The CDR3 sequence is 14 residues long. With 6 bases removed from V and 6 bases from J, the gap between germline ends came to 14 bases. CDR3 in DNA: TGTGCCAGCAGACGGGAAGCCGGGGCCGGGGAGCTGTTTTTT. Amino acid sequence: CASRREAGAGELFF.

V gene TRBV7-2 combines with J gene TRBJ2-1; 10 bases match TRBD2. The junction had 4 bases not matched to a gene; V was cut back by 7 bases and J by 4 bases. In germline, CDR1 is SGHTA, CDR2 FQGNSA. This CDR3 has 14 residues. The CDR3 bases are TGTGCCAGCAACCCGGGACTAGCGTACAATGAGCAGTTCTTC. Its translation: CASNPGLAYNEQFF.